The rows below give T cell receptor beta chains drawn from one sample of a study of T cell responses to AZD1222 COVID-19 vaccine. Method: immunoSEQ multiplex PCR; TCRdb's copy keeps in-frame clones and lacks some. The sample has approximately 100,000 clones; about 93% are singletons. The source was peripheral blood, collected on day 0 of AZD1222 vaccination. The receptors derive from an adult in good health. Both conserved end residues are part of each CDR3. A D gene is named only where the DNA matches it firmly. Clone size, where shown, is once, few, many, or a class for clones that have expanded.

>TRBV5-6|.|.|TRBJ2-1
TGTGCCAGCAGCTTGGGTAGCGGAACCTACAATGAGCAGTTCTTC
CASSLGSGTYNEQFF
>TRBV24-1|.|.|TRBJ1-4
TGTGCCACCAGTGATTTGTGGCTGAATGAAAAACTGTTTTTT
CATSDLWLNEKLFF
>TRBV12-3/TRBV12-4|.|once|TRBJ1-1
TGTGCCAGCCTCAGCTGGGTAGGAACACAAGCTTTCTTT
CASLSWVGTQAFF
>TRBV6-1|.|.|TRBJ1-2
TGTGCCAGCAGTGAAACGACAGACCCCTATGGCTACACCTTC
CASSETTDPYGYTF
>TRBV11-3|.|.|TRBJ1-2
TGTGCCAGCAGCCTTGGACAGAGCGTCTATGGCTACACCTTC
CASSLGQSVYGYTF
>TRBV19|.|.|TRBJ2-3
TGTGCCAGTTACAGCGGGGATACGCAGTATTTT
CASYSGDTQYF
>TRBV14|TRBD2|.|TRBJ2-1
TGTGCCAGCAGCCCGGGACTCGGAGCGGGGGGTGGTTATGAGCAGTTCTTC
CASSPGLGAGGGYEQFF
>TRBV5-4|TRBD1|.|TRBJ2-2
TGTGCCAGCAGCGGTGGACAGGGGAGGAACACCGGGGAGCTGTTTTTT
CASSGGQGRNTGELFF
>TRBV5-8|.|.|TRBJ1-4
TGTGCCAGCAGCCACAGTAGTCAGGGTGGGGAAAAACTGTTTTTT
CASSHSSQGGEKLFF
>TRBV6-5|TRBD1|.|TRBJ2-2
TGTGCCAGCAGTTACGATCCAGGGGGCTTCACCGGGGAGCTGTTTTTT
CASSYDPGGFTGELFF